The 25 T cell receptor beta chains below all came from one sample that was sequenced in a study of vaccination and CD4 T cells after COVID-19. Documented treatment: approximately 9-day PBMC culture with coronavirus spike peptide pools or control peptides (ViraFEST assay). An Oncomine TCR Beta short-read assay was used to sequence the DNA from cultured CD4+ T cells. TCRdb fed the PCR reads into MiXCR, producing one record per CDR3 protein. Among about 15,000 distinct CDR3 sequences listed, 50% to 65% were seen once. Their specific antigens are unknown. The sample here was CD4+ T cells from blood, cultured in vitro, taken before SARS-CoV-2 vaccination. These receptors were obtained from a human donor who had recovered from COVID-19.

The J gene is TRBJ2-7, the V gene TRBV15; 10 nucleotides match TRBD1. CDR3 length equals 15 residues. V was clipped by 3 bases and J by 4 bases; unmatched bases: 6. Germline CDR1 is LNHNV and CDR2 is YYDKDF (reference sequence). The CDR3 sequence: CATSSWTGGKYEQYF. DNA of the CDR3: TGTGCCACCAGCAGCTGGACAGGGGGGAAATACGAGCAGTACTTC.

The chain has TRBV10-3 and TRBJ1-1, with D uncertain. V lost 0 bases and J lost 3, with 8 bases in between. The CDR3 covers 14 residues. Germline V gene sequence: CDR1 ENHRY, CDR2 SYGVKD. The CDR3 loop reads CAISESSLDTEAFF. The CDR3 bases are TGTGCCATCAGTGAGTCGAGTTTAGACACTGAAGCTTTCTTT.

The table lists this clonotype with a few counts. The chain couples TRBV20-1 to TRBJ2-5; D is unclear. With 0 bases removed from V and 2 bases from J, the gap between germline ends came to 4 bases. The CDR3 contains 12 residues. CDR1 is DFQATT and CDR2 is SNEGSKA in the germline V gene (reference sequence). The CDR3 nucleotides are TGCAGTGCTAGAGACGATCAAGAGACCCAGTACTTC. It codes for CSARDDQETQYF.

The chain employs TRBV10-3 and TRBJ2-3; tentative D call: TRBD1 (5 bases). Trimming removed 3 bases from V and 0 bases from J, with 7 bases in between. CDR3 length: 14 residues. Germline CDR1 ENHRY, CDR2 SYGVKD. CDR3 protein: CAISEKGSTDTQYF. Here the CDR3 DNA reads TGTGCCATCAGTGAAAAGGGGAGCACAGATACGCAGTATTTT.

V is TRBV6-1 and J is TRBJ2-5, with 9 bases identical to TRBD2. The CDR3 is 19 amino acids. The junction had 18 bases not matched to a gene; V was cut back by 3 bases and J by 4 bases. Per germline, CDR1 MNHNS and CDR2 SASEGT. CDR3 bases: TGTGCCAGCAGTGACTCCATTCCCTTTGGCGGGAGGGCCAGAGAGACCCAGTACTTC. The encoded protein is CASSDSIPFGGRARETQYF.

This sequence joins TRBV11-2 and TRBJ1-4; a possible D gene is TRBD1 (6 bases). Deletions cut 5 bases from V and 7 bases from J, with 14 bases between. Germline CDR1 reads SGHAT; CDR2 reads FQNNGV. The CDR3 length is 14 residues. This chain's CDR3 is CASSPRGGGEKLFF. In DNA, the CDR3 is TGTGCCAGCAGCCCCAGGGGCGGGGGTGAAAAACTGTTTTTT.

The chain combines TRBV7-9 with TRBJ2-7; no definite D call. Per germline, CDR1 SEHNR and CDR2 FQNEAQ (reference sequence). V lost 5 bases and J lost 7, with 12 bases in between. This CDR3 is 12 amino acids long. As DNA, the CDR3 is TGTGCCAGCAGCCCCCTAAGTGGGGAGCAGTACTTC. It yields the protein CASSPLSGEQYF.

The CDR3 DNA reads as TGCAGTGCCGAAACCCGGGACGCCATGAGTCAGCCCCAGCATTTT. This translates into CSAETRDAMSQPQHF. This sequence joins TRBV20-1 and TRBJ1-5, with D possibly being TRBD1 (5 bases). Trimming took 6 bases from V and 6 from J, leaving 21 bases between them. The CDR3 sequence is 15 residues long. Looked up from germline, CDR1 is DFQATT and CDR2 is SNEGSKA (reference sequence).

V and J are TRBV10-3 and TRBJ2-3; D not certain. The CDR3 length is 14 residues. From germline, CDR1 is ENHRY and CDR2 SYGVKD. Trimming shortened V by 0 bases and J by 4 bases, and 8 bases separated the two germline ends. The CDR3 DNA reads TGTGCCATCAGTGAGTCCCCCGGGTCAGATACGCAGTATTTT. It specifies CAISESPGSDTQYF.

The chain joins TRBV18 to TRBJ1-2; D might be TRBD1 (5 bases). CDR1 is KGHSH and CDR2 is LQKENI in the germline V gene. There are 14 residues in the CDR3. The V gene lost 2 bases and the J gene lost 5 bases, with 12 bases spanning the gap. CDR3 DNA sequence: TGTGCCAGCTCACCATCGGCAGGGCAATATGGCTACACCTTC. This gives the protein CASSPSAGQYGYTF.

This chain joins TRBV11-2 and TRBJ1-4; D not certain. CDR1 is SGHAT and CDR2 is FQNNGV in the germline V gene. V dropped 5 bases and J dropped 8 bases, with 6 bases sitting between them. This CDR3 region has 11 residues. Here the CDR3 DNA reads TGTGCCAGCAGCCCCTCCGAAAAACTGTTTTTT. Its protein product is CASSPSEKLFF.

This clonotype was seen more than once but under ten times. The chain recombines TRBV27 with TRBJ1-2; TRBD1 agrees at 10 bases. The trim removed 3 bases at V and 3 bases at J, leaving 4 bases unmatched. This CDR3 has 15 residues. Germline-derived CDR1 and CDR2 are MNHEY and SMNVEV (reference sequence). The CDR3 coding sequence is TGTGCCAGCAGTTTTTTTGGGACAGGGGACTATGGCTACACCTTC. It codes for CASSFFGTGDYGYTF.

The gene calls are TRBV7-8 and TRBJ1-5; D not resolved. Germline assignment: CDR1 SGHVS and CDR2 FQNEAQ. V dropped 0 bases and J dropped 5 bases, with 8 bases sitting between them. The CDR3 spans 14 residues. The CDR3 DNA reads as TGTGCCAGCAGCTTAGCGTTCGGGGATCAGCCCCAGCATTTT. It encodes CASSLAFGDQPQHF.

The gene calls are TRBV10-3 and TRBJ2-5; 7 bases align to TRBD1. V dropped 6 bases and J dropped 0; count of bases not matched to a gene: 1. CDR3 length: 13 residues. Germline CDR1 is ENHRY and CDR2 is SYGVKD. The CDR3, as DNA: TGTGCCATCAGCAGGGGGTACCAAGAGACCCAGTACTTC. This codes for CAISRGYQETQYF.

V is TRBV20-1 and J is TRBJ2-2; maybe TRBD2 (5 bases). From germline, CDR1 is DFQATT and CDR2 SNEGSKA (reference sequence). V lost 5 bases and J 6 bases, leaving 22 bases between the germline ends. The CDR3 consists of 16 residues. The CDR3 DNA is TGCAGTGCTTCCCAGCTCCCCTACGGGGTCCCCGGGGAGCTGTTTTTT. Protein: CSASQLPYGVPGELFF.

The chain employs TRBV20-1 and TRBJ2-7, with 9 bases aligning to TRBD1. The V gene's germline CDR1 is DFQATT and CDR2 SNEGSKA (reference sequence). J gave up 5 bases and V 3 bases, and 8 bases lay outside the gene matches. This CDR3 spans 14 amino acids. The CDR3 DNA reads TGCAGTGCTAGCTCGCCGGACAGGGGTAACGAGCAGTACTTC. Its protein product is CSASSPDRGNEQYF.

The V call is TRBV18, the J call TRBJ2-5; 10 bases match TRBD1. This CDR3 spans 14 amino acids. The germline V gene has CDR1 KGHSH and CDR2 LQKENI. The V gene end was trimmed by 3 bases and the J gene end by 3 bases; junction bases not matched to a gene: 1. The chain's CDR3 is CASSPGTGEETQYF. The CDR3 DNA reads TGTGCCAGCTCACCCGGGACAGGGGAAGAGACCCAGTACTTC.

The chain combines TRBV19 with TRBJ1-6; no clear D. The CDR3 has 14 amino acids. Trimming took off 4 bases at V and 8 bases at J, with 12 bases between the two ends. CDR1 is LNHDA and CDR2 is SQIVND in the germline V gene (reference sequence). In DNA form, the CDR3 reads TGTGCCAGTAGTACCAGGAGTGATCATTCACCCCTCCACTTT. Translated: CASSTRSDHSPLHF.

This clonotype has more than one count but fewer than ten. The rearrangement uses TRBV20-1 and TRBJ2-7; 10 positions match TRBD2. CDR3 length: 16 residues. V lost 3 bases and J lost 0; bases outside the gene matches: 8. Germline V gene lookup returns CDR1 DFQATT and CDR2 SNEGSKA (reference sequence). The DNA for the CDR3 is TGCAGTGCTAGGTTCCCTAGCGGGAGTATCTCCTACGAGCAGTACTTC. Translating it yields CSARFPSGSISYEQYF.

This clonotype was picked up a small number of times. The chain employs TRBV20-1 and TRBJ2-5; TRBD2 agrees at 9 bases. V was pared by 5 bases and J by 3 bases, with 4 bases of the junction left unmatched. Germline CDR1 DFQATT, CDR2 SNEGSKA (reference sequence). There are 13 residues in the CDR3. The CDR3 is CSASAGGKETQYF. DNA of the CDR3: TGCAGTGCTTCAGCGGGAGGTAAAGAGACCCAGTACTTC.

The chain uses TRBV7-2 and TRBJ2-2; 10 bases line up with TRBD2. The CDR3 consists of 15 residues. Germline CDR1 reads SGHTA; CDR2 reads FQGNSA. Trimming at V came to 5 bases and at J to 5 bases, leaving 5 bases not matched to a gene. The CDR3 DNA sequence: TGTGCCAGCAGCCGTGGACTAGCGGAAACCGGGGAGCTGTTTTTT. It translates to CASSRGLAETGELFF. Full variable domain (remainder filled in from reference TRBV7-2 and TRBJ2-2): GAGVSQSPSNKVTEKGKDVELRCDPISGHTALYWYRQSLGQGLEFLIYFQGNSAPDKSGLPSDRFSAERTGGSVSTLTIQRTQQEDSAVYLCASSRGLAETGELFFGEGSRLTVL.

This clonotype was counted a few times. This rearrangement joins TRBV10-3 to TRBJ1-2; D is unresolved. Trimming cost V 3 bases and J 6 bases, with 11 bases left between them. This CDR3 comprises 13 residues. CDR1 is ENHRY and CDR2 is SYGVKD in the germline V gene. This CDR3 reads CAISETARDGYTF. In DNA, the CDR3 is TGTGCCATCAGTGAAACAGCCCGAGATGGCTACACCTTC.

This clonotype was observed a few times. The rearrangement links TRBV5-4 to TRBJ2-3, with 7 positions matching TRBD2. CDR3 length: 15 residues. Per the germline V gene, CDR1 is SGHNT and CDR2 is YYREEE (reference sequence). V gave up 4 bases and J gave up 3 bases; unmatched junction bases: 8. The CDR3 loop reads CASSLASGFTDTQYF. Here the CDR3 DNA reads TGTGCCAGCAGCCTCGCTAGCGGTTTTACAGATACGCAGTATTTT.

The genes are TRBV20-1 and TRBJ2-7, with D possibly being TRBD1 (6 bases). In germline, CDR1 is DFQATT, CDR2 SNEGSKA (reference sequence). V was pared by 5 bases and J by 3 bases, with 11 bases between. The CDR3 sequence is 12 residues long. CDR3 nucleotide sequence: TGCAGTGCTCACCCACAGGGCTACGAGCAGTACTTC. This encodes CSAHPQGYEQYF.

The chain links TRBV7-2 to TRBJ2-2; D not certain. V was trimmed by 0 bases and J by 4 bases, leaving 3 bases between them. Germline V lookup: CDR1 SGHTA, CDR2 FQGNSA. This CDR3 comprises 13 residues. CDR3 coding DNA: TGTGCCAGCAGCTTAGCAGCCACCGGGGAGCTGTTTTTT. It encodes CASSLAATGELFF.